This T cell receptor beta chain was retrieved from a study of cytomegalovirus exposure and HLA in healthy donors. A note on this clone: The antigen is undetermined.

PCR was performed using 60 Vbeta and 13 Jbeta primers. The assay was immunoSEQ multiplex PCR, and TCRdb's table has in-frame clones only and misses some. Of some 130,000 clones in the sample, roughly 80% were seen once. Study results and limitations: An apparent linkage of common viral pathogens to several of the most significant clusters emerged in a later analysis. The later analysis indicated that the majority of CMV-associated TCR beta chains appeared HLA-restricted. A missense variant in DCLRE1C was later tied to TCR beta V- and J-gene trimming. With DRB1 most and HLA-C fewest, TCR association rates differed between HLA loci in a later analysis.

This clonotype was sampled from a male donor in good health and CMV-seropositive. Specimen: PBMCs.

The CDR3 spells CASSSGPRQATYEQYF. CDR3 DNA: TGCGCCAGCAGTTCGGGTCCTCGACAGGCGACCTACGAGCAGTACTTC. This chain uses TRBV5-1 with TRBJ2-7; D is possibly TRBD1 (6 bases). The length of the CDR3 is 16 residues. The V gene's germline CDR1 is SGHRS and CDR2 YFSETQ. Trimming cost V 5 bases and J 2 bases, with 20 bases left between them.